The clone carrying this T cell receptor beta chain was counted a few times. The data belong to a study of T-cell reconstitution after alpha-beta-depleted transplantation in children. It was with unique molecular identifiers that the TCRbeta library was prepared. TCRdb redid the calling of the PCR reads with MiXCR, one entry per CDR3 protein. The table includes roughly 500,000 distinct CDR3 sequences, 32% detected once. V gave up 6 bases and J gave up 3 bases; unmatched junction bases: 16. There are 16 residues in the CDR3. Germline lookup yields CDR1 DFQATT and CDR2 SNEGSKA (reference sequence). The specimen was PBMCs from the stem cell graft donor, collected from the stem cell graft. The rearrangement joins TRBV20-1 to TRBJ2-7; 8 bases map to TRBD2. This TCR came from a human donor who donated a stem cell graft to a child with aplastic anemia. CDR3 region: CSARGGGRYTLYEQYF. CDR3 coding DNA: TGCAGTGCCCGGGGGGGAGGGAGGTACACCCTCTACGAGCAGTACTTC.